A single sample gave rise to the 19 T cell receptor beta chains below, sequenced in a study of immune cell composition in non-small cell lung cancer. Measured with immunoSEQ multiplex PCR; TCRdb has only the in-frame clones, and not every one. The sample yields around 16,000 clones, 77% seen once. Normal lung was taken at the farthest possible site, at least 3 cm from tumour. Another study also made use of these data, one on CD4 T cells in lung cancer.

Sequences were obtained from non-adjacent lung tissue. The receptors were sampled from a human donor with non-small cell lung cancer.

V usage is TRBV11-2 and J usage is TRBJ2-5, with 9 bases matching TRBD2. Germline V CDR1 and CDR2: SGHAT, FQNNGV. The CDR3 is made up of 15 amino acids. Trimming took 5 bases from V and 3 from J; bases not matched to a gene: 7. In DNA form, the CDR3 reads TGTGCCAGCAGCGTCCGGACTAGCGTGGAAGAGACCCAGTACTTC. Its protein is CASSVRTSVEETQYF.

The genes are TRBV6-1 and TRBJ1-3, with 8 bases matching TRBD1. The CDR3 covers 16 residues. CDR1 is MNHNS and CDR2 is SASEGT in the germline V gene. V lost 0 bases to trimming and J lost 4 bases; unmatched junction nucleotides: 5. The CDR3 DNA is TGTGCCAGCAGTGAAGCGGGACAGGCGAAAGGAAACACCATATATTTT. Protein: CASSEAGQAKGNTIYF.

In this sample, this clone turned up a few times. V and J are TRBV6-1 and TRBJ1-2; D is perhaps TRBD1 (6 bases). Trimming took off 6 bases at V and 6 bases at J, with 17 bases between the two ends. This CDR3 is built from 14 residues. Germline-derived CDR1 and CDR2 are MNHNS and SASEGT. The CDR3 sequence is CASRATGYYDGYTF. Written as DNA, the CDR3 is TGTGCCAGCAGGGCTACAGGGTATTATGATGGCTACACCTTC.

The CDR3 reads CASSYRGRGDTEAFF. The CDR3 nucleotides read TGTGCCAGCAGTTACAGGGGGCGAGGGGACACTGAAGCTTTCTTT. This sequence joins TRBV6-5 and TRBJ1-1; 7 nucleotides align to TRBD1. Per germline, CDR1 MNHEY and CDR2 SVGAGI. There are 15 residues in the CDR3. The V segment lost 2 bases and the J segment 3 bases; nucleotides outside the gene matches: 6.

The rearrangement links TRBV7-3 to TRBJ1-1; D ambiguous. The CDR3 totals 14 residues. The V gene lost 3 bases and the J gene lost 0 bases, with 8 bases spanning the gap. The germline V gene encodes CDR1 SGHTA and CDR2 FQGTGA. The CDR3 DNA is TGTGCCAGCAGCTTCGGCCAGCTGAACACTGAAGCTTTCTTT. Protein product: CASSFGQLNTEAFF.

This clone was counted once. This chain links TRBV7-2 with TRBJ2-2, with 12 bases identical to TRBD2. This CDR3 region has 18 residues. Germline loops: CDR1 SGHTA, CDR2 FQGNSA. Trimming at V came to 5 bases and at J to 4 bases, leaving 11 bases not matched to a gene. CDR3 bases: TGTGCCAGCAGCCCAGGGGGACTAGCGGGCTTTAGCACCGGGGAGCTGTTTTTT. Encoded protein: CASSPGGLAGFSTGELFF.

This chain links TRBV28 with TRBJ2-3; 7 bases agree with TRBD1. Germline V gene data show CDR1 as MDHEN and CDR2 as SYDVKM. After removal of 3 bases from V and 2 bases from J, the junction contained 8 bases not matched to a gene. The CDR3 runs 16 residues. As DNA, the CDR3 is TGTGCCAGCAGTTTTGGTTCGACAGGGTACACAGATACGCAGTATTTT. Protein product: CASSFGSTGYTDTQYF.

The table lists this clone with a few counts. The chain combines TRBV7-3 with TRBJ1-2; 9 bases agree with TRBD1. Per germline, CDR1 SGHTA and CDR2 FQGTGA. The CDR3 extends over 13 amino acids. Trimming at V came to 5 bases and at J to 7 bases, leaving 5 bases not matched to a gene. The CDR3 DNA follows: TGTGCCAGCAGCGAGGACAGGGGAAGTGGCTACACCTTC. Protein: CASSEDRGSGYTF.

In nucleotides, the CDR3 is TGTGCCAGCAGTTACTCGGCTAGGCAGGGGGGTCAGCCCCAGCATTTT. Translated: CASSYSARQGGQPQHF. This chain uses TRBV6-5 with TRBJ1-5; TRBD1 matches 7 bases. V lost 0 bases to trimming and J lost 6 bases; unmatched junction nucleotides: 8. Germline-derived CDR1 and CDR2 are MNHEY and SVGAGI. This CDR3 has 16 residues.

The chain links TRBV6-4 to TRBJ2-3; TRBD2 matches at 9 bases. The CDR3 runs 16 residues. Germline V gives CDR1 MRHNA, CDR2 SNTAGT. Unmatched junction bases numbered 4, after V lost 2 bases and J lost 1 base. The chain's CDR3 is CASSDGGGGGTDTQYF. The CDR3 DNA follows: TGTGCCAGCAGTGACGGTGGCGGGGGGGGCACAGATACGCAGTATTTT.

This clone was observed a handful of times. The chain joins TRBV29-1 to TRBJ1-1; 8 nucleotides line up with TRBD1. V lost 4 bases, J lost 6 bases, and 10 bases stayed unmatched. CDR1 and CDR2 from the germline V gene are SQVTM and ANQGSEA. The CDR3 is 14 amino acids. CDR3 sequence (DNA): TGCAGCGTTGTTGAGCAGGGGGCCGGGGCTGAAGCTTTCTTT. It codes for CSVVEQGAGAEAFF.

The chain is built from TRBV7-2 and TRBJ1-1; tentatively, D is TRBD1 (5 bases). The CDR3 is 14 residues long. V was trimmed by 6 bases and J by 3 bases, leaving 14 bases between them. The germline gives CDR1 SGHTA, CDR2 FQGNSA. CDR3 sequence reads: CASSRDSQYTEAFF. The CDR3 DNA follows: TGTGCCAGCAGTCGAGACAGCCAGTACACTGAAGCTTTCTTT.

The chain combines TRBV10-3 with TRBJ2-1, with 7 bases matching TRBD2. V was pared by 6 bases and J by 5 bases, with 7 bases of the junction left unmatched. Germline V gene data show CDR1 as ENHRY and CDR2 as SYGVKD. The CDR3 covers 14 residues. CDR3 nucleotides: TGTGCCATCAGGACCGCGGGAGCCGACAATGAGCAGTTCTTC. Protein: CAIRTAGADNEQFF.

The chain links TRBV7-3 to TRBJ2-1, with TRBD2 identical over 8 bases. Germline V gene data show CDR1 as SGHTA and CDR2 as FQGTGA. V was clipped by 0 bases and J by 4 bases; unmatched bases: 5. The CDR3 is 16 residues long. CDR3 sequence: CASSLTGTRSYNEQFF. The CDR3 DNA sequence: TGTGCCAGCAGCTTAACGGGGACTAGGTCATACAATGAGCAGTTCTTC. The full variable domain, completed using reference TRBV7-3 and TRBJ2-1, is GAGVSQTPSNKVTEKGKYVELRCDPISGHTALYWYRQSLGQGPEFLIYFQGTGAADDSGLPNDRFFAVRPEGSVSTLKIQRTERGDSAVYLCASSLTGTRSYNEQFFGPGTRLTVL.

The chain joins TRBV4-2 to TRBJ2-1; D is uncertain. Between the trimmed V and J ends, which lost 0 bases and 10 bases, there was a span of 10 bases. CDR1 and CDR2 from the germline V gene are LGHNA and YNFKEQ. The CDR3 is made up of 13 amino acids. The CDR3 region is CASSQDSGREQFF. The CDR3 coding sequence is TGTGCCAGCAGCCAAGATTCTGGTAGGGAGCAGTTCTTC.

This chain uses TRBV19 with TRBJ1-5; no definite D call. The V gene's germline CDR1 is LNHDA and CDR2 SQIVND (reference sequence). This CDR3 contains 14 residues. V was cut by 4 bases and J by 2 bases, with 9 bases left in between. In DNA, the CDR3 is TGTGCCAGTAGTAGGGGAAATGGCAATCAGCCCCAGCATTTT. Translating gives CASSRGNGNQPQHF.

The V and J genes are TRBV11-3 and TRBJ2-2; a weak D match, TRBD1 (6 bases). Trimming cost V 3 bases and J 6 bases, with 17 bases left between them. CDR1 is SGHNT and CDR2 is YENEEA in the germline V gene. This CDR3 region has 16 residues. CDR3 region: CASSFMSGVIAGELFF. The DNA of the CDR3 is TGTGCCAGCAGCTTTATGTCAGGGGTAATAGCCGGGGAGCTGTTTTTT.

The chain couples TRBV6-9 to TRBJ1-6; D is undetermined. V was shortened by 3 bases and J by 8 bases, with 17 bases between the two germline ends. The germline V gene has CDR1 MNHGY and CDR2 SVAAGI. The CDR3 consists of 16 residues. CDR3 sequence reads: CASSYPRGDTYSPLHF. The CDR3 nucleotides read TGTGCCAGCAGTTACCCCCGGGGTGATACCTATTCACCCCTCCACTTT.

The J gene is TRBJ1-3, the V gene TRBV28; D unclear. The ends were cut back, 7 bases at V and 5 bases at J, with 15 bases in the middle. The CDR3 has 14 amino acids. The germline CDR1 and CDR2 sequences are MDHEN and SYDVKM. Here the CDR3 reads CASIPATTRNTIYF. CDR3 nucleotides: TGTGCCAGCATCCCGGCCACGACTAGAAACACCATATATTTT.